Sequencing of this TCR beta chain was carried out in a study of cytomegalovirus exposure and HLA in healthy donors. Worth noting for this clone: What it recognizes is unknown. Sequence at one end of the junction differs from germline and may be a read error. Additional DNA sequences in this sample encode the identical CDR3.

Healthy bone marrow donors made up the donor group. The study, taken as a whole, reports: Most of the TCR beta V segments (in an earlier analysis) were productive either about 90% or about 30% of the time. In a later analysis, an Asian-associated ancestry cluster reportedly showed fewer N-insertions than the 666-donor mean.

Vbeta (60) and Jbeta (13) primers were used in the PCR. In the original processing: About 9.9 million of the about 80 million unique TCR beta chains counted in a later analysis were shared. Using immunoSEQ multiplex PCR, the repertoire was profiled, and TCRdb retains in-frame clones only, with some absent. The DNA gave D and trimming, while V, J and clone size come from that table. The sample table sets out roughly 150,000 clones. The germline CDR1 and CDR2 sequences are LGHNA and YNFKEQ. CDR3 length equals 16 residues. This chain links TRBV4-2 with TRBJ2-4; 8 nucleotides align to TRBD2. The receptor was derived from a woman aged 50 to 60 in good health and CMV-seronegative. The material sequenced was PBMCs. The CDR3 spells CASSQDAPGGTDIQYF. DNA of the CDR3: TGTGCCAGTAGCCAAGATGCTCCGGGGGGGACGGACATTCAGTACTTC.